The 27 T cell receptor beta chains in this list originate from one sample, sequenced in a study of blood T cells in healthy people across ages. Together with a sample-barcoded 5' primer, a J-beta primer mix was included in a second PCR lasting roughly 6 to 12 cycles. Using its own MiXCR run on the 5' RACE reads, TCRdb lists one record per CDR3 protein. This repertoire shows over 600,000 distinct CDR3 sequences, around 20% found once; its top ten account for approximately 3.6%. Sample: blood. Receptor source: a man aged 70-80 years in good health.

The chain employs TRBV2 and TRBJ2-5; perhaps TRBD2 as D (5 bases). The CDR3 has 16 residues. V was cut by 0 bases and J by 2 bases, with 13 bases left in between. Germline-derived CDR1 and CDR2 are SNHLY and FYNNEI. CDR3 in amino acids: CASSEADRAEQETQYF. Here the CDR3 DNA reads TGTGCCAGCAGTGAAGCCGACCGAGCGGAACAAGAGACCCAGTACTTC.

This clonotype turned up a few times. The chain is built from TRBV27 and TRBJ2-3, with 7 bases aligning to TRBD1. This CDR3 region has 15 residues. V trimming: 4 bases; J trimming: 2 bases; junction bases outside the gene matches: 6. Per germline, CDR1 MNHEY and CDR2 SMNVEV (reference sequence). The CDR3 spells CASSSRQGYTDTQYF. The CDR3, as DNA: TGTGCCAGCAGTTCTCGACAGGGTTACACAGATACGCAGTATTTT.

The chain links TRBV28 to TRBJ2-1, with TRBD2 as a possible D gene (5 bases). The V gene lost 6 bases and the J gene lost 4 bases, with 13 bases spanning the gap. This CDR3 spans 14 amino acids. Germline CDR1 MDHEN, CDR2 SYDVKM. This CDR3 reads CASSPSRGYNEQFF. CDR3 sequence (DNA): TGTGCCAGCAGCCCCTCACGAGGGTACAATGAGCAGTTCTTC. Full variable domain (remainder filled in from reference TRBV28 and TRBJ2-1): DVKVTQSSRYLVKRTGEKVFLECVQDMDHENMFWYRQDPGLGLRLIYFSYDVKMKEKGDIPEGYSVSREKKERFSLILESASTNQTSMYLCASSPSRGYNEQFFGPGTRLTVL.

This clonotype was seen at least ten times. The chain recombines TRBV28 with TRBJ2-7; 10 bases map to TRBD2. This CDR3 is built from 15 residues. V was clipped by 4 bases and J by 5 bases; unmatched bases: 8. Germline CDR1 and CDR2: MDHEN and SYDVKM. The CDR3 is CASSSPAGGLHEQYF. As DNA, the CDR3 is TGTGCCAGCAGTTCCCCAGCGGGAGGGCTTCACGAGCAGTACTTC.

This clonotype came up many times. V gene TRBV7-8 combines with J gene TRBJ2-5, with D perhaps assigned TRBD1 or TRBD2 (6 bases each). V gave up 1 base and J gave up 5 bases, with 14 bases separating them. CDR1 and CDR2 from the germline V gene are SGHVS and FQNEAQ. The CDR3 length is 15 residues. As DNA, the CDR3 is TGTGCCAGCAGCTTAGGATCGGGGGCTGGGGAGACCCAGTACTTC. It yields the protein CASSLGSGAGETQYF.

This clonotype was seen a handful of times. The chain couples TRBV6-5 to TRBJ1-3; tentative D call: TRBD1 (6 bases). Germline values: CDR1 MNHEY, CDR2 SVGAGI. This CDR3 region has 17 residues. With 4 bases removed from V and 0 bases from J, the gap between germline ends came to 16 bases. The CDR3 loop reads CASSLEAPGHSGNTIYF. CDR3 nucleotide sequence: TGTGCCAGCAGTTTAGAAGCACCGGGACACTCTGGAAACACCATATATTTT.

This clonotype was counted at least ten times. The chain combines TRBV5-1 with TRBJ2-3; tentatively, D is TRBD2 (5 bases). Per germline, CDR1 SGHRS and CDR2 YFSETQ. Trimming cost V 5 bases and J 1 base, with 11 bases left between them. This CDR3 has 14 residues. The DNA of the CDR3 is TGCGCCAGCAGAGGAGGCCCGGGCACAGATACGCAGTATTTT. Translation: CASRGGPGTDTQYF.

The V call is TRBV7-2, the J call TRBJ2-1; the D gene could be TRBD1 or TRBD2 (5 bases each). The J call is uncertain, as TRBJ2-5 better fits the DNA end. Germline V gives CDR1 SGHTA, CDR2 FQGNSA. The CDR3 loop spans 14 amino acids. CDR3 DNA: TGTGCCAGCAGCCAGACCGAGGGGACGTTGACCCAGTACTTC. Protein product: CASSQTEGTLTQYF.

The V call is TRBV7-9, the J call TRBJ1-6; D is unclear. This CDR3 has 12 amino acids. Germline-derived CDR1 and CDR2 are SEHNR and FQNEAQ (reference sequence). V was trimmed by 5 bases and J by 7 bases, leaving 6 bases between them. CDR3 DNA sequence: TGTGCCAGCAGCGGGAAGAATTCACCCCTCCACTTT. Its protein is CASSGKNSPLHF.

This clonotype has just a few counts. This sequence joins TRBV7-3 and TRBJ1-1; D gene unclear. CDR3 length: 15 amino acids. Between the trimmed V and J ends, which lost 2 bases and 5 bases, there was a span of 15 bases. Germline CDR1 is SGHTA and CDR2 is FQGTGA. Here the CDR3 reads CASSLHHRTDTEAFF. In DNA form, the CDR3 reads TGTGCCAGCAGCTTACACCATCGGACGGATACTGAAGCTTTCTTT.

DNA for the CDR3: TGCAGCGTTTCGGGACAGCTGAACACCGGGGAGCTGTTTTTT. Its protein is CSVSGQLNTGELFF. This chain links TRBV29-1 with TRBJ2-2; 7 bases are a match to TRBD1. Germline-derived CDR1 and CDR2 are SQVTM and ANQGSEA. This CDR3 is 14 amino acids long. After removal of 5 bases from V and 1 base from J, the junction contained 4 bases not matched to a gene.

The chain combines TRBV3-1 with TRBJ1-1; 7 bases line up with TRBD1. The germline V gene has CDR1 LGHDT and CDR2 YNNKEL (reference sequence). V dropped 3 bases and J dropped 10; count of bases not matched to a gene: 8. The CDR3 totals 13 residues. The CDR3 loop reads CASSQVDRARAFF. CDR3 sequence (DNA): TGTGCCAGCAGCCAGGTAGACAGGGCGCGAGCTTTCTTT.

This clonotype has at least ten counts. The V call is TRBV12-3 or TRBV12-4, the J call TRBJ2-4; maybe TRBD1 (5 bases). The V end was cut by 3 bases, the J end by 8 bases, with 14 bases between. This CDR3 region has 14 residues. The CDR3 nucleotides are TGTGCCAGCAGTTTTCACCAGGGTGCGGACATTCAGTACTTC. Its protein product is CASSFHQGADIQYF.

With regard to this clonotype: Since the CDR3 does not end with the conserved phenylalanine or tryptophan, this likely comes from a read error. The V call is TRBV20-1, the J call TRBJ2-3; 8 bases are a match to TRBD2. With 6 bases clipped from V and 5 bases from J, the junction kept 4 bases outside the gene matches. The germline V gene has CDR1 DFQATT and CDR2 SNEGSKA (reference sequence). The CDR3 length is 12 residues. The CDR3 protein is CSAGTRGDTQYL. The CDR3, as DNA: TGCAGTGCGGGGACTAGGGGAGATACGCAGTATCTT.

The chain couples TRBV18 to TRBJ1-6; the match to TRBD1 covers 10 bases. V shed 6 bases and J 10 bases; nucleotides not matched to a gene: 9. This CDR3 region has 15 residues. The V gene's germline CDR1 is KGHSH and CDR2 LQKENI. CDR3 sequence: CASSAGQGEISPLHF. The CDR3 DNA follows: TGTGCCAGCTCGGCTGGACAGGGGGAAATCTCACCCCTCCACTTT.

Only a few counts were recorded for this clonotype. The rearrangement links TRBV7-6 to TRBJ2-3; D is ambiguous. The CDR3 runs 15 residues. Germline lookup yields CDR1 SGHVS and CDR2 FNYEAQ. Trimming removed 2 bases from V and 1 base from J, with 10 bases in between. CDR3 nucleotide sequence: TGTGCCAGCAGCTTACCCGCGTCCGGCACAGATACGCAGTATTTT. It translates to CASSLPASGTDTQYF.

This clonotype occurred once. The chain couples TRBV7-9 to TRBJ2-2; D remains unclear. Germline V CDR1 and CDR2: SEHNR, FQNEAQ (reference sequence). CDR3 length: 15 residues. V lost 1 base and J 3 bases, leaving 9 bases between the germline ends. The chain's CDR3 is CASSLEWWDTGELFF. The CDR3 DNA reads TGTGCCAGCAGCTTAGAATGGTGGGACACCGGGGAGCTGTTTTTT.

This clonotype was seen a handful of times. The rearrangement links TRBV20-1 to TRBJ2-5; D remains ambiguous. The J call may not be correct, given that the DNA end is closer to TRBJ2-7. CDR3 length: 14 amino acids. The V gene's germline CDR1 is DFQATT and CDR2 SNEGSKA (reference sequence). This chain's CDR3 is CSARWPRPPYEQYF. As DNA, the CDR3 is TGCAGTGCTAGATGGCCCCGGCCCCCCTACGAGCAGTACTTC.

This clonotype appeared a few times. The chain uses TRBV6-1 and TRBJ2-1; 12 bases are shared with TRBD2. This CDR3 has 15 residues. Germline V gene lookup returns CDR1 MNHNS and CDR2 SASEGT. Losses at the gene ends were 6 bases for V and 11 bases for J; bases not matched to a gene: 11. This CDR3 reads CASRSTSGRNGKQFF. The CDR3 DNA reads TGTGCCAGCAGATCGACTAGCGGGAGAAACGGTAAGCAGTTCTTC.

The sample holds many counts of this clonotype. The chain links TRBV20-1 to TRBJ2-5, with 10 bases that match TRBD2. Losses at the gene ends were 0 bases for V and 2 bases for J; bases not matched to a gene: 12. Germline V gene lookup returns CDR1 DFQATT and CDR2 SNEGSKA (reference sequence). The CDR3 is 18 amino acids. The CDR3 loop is CSARDRTGTSVQQETQYF. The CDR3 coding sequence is TGCAGTGCTAGAGATCGCACTGGGACTAGCGTTCAACAAGAGACCCAGTACTTC.

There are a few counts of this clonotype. CDR3 nucleotide sequence: TGTGCCAGCAGTCGAGGGGTCGGCACTGAAGCTTTCTTT. Encoded protein: CASSRGVGTEAFF. J is TRBJ1-1 and V is TRBV6-5, with D tentatively TRBD1 (5 bases). Germline V gives CDR1 MNHEY, CDR2 SVGAGI. Trimming took off 5 bases at V and 4 bases at J, with 11 bases between the two ends. The CDR3 contains 13 residues.

The CDR3 loop is CASIWRGGEADTQYF. The CDR3 DNA reads as TGCGCCAGCATTTGGAGAGGTGGGGAGGCAGATACGCAGTATTTT. The chain joins TRBV5-1 to TRBJ2-3; a weak D match, TRBD2 (6 bases). Germline-derived CDR1 and CDR2 are SGHRS and YFSETQ. The V end was cut by 6 bases, the J end by 4 bases, with 18 bases between. CDR3 size: 15 residues.

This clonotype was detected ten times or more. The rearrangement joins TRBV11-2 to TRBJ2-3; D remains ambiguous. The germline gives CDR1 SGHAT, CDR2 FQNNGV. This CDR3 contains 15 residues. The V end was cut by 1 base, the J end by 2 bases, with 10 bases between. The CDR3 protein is CASSLVHLPTDTQYF. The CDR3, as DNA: TGTGCCAGCAGCTTAGTGCACCTTCCCACAGATACGCAGTATTTT.

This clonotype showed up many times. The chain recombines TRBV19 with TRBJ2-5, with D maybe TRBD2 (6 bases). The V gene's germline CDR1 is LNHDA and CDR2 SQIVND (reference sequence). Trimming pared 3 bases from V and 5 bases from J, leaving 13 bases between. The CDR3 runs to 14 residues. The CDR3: CASSMGTSPETQYF. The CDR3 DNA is TGTGCCAGTAGTATGGGGACTTCTCCGGAGACCCAGTACTTC.

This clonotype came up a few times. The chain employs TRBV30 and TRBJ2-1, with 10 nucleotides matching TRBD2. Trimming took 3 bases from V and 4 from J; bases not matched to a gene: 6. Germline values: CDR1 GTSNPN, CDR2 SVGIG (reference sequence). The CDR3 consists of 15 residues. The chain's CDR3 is CAWRKGLADYNEQFF. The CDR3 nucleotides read TGTGCCTGGAGGAAAGGACTAGCGGATTACAATGAGCAGTTCTTC.

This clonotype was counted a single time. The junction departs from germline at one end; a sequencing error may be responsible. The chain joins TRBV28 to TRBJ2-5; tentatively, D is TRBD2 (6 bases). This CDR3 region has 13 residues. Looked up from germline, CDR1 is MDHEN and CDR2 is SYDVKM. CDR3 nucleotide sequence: TGTGCCAGCAGCCAGGGACTGCAAGGGACCCAGTACTTC. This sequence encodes CASSQGLQGTQYF.

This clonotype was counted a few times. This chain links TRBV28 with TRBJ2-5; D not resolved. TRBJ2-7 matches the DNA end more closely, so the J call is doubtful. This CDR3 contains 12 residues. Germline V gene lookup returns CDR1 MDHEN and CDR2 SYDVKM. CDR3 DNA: TGTGCCAGCAGAGATATCGGCTACGAGCAGTACTTC. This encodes CASRDIGYEQYF.